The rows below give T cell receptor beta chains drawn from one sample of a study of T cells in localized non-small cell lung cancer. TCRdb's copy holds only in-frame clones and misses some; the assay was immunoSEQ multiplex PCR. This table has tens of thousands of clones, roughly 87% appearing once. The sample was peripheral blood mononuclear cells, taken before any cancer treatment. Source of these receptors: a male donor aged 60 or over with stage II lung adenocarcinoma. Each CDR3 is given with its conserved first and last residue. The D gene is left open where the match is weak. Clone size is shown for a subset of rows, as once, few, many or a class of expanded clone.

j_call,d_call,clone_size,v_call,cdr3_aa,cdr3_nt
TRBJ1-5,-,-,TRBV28,CASSFREVSNQPQHF,TGTGCCAGCAGTTTCCGGGAAGTTAGCAATCAGCCCCAGCATTTT
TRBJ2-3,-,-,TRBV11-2,CASSLAARSTDTQYF,TGTGCCAGCAGCTTAGCGGCGAGGAGCACAGATACGCAGTATTTT
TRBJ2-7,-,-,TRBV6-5,CASSLAAGYEQYF,TGTGCCAGCAGTTTAGCGGCTGGGTACGAGCAGTACTTC
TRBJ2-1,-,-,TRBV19,CASSTQSGPPYNEQFF,TGTGCCAGTAGTACCCAGTCCGGGCCCCCCTACAATGAGCAGTTCTTC
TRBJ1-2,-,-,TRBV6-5,CASSLSYSNYGYTF,TGTGCCAGCAGTCTCAGCTACTCTAACTATGGCTACACCTTC
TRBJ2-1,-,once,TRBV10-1,CASSEYRTASYNEQFF,TGCGCCAGCAGTGAATACAGGACGGCCTCCTACAATGAGCAGTTCTTC
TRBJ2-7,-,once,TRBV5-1,CASSLDRLLYEQYF,TGCGCCAGCAGCTTGGATCGCTTACTATACGAGCAGTACTTC
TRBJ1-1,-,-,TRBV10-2,CASSEAPSVWVNTEAFF,TGCGCCAGCAGTGAGGCCCCCTCGGTGTGGGTGAACACTGAAGCTTTCTTT
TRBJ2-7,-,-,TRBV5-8,CASSLGGEQYF,TGTGCCAGCAGCTTAGGCGGGGAGCAGTACTTC
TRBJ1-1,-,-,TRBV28,CASSYGDGVTEAFF,TGTGCCAGCAGTTACGGGGATGGGGTCACTGAAGCTTTCTTT
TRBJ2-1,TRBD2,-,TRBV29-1,CSVVSIRAGEVEFF,TGCAGCGTTGTAAGTATACGAGCGGGAGAAGTTGAGTTCTTC
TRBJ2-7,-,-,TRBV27,CASNRAEQYF,TGTGCCAGCAATAGGGCAGAGCAGTACTTC
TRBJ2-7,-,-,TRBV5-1,CASSFGAGPLGEQYF,TGCGCCAGCAGCTTCGGGGCAGGACCCCTTGGCGAGCAGTACTTC
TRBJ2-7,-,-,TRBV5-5,CASSKPGRIQSSKEQYF,TGTGCCAGCAGTAAACCGGGACGAATTCAATCCTCCAAAGAGCAGTACTTC
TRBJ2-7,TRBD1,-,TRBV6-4,CASRTPGGSYEQYF,TGTGCCAGCAGGACGCCAGGGGGCTCCTACGAGCAGTACTTC
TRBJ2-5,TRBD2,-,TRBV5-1,CASSPGTSGRAWETQYF,TGCGCCAGCAGCCCGGGGACTAGCGGGAGGGCCTGGGAGACCCAGTACTTC
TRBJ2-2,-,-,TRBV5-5,CASSLARDRYWGTGELFF,TGTGCCAGCAGCTTGGCCCGGGACCGATATTGGGGCACCGGGGAGCTGTTTTTT
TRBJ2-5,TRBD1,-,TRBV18,CASSPPVARTGTIREQYF,TGTGCCAGCTCACCACCCGTCGCGAGGACAGGGACGATTCGGGAGCAGTACTTC
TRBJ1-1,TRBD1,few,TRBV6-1,CASLRQGSYGEAFF,TGTGCCAGCCTCAGACAGGGGTCATACGGGGAAGCTTTCTTT
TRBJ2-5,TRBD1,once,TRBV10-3,CAIQKGQGTETQYF,TGTGCCATCCAAAAGGGACAGGGGACAGAGACCCAGTACTTC